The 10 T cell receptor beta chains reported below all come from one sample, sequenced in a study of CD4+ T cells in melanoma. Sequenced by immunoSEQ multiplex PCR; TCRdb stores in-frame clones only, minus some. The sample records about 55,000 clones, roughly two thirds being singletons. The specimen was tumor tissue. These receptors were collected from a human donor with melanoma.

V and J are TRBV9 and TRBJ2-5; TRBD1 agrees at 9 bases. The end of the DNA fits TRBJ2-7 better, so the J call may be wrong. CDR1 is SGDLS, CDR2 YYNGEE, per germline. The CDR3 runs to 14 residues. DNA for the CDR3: TGTGCCAGCAGCGTAGGACAGGGGGGCTACGAGCAGTACTTC. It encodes CASSVGQGGYEQYF.

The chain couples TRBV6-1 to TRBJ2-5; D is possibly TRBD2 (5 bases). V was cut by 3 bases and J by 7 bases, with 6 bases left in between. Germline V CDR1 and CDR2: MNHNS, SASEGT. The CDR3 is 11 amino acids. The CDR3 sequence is CASSEAGTQYF. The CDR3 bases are TGTGCCAGCAGTGAGGCGGGGACCCAGTACTTC.

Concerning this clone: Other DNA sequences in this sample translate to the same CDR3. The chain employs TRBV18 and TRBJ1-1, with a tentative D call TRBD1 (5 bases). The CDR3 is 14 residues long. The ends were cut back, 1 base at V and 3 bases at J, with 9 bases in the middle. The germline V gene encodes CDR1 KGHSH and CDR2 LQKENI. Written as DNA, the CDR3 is TGTGCCAGCTCACCACAAGGGGATTACACTGAAGCTTTCTTT. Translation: CASSPQGDYTEAFF.

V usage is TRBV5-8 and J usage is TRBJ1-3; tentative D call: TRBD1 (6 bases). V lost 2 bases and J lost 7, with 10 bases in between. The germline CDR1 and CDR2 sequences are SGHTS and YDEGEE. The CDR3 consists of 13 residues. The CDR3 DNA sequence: TGTGCCAGCAGCTTTGGGACACTCAACACCATATATTTT. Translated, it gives CASSFGTLNTIYF.

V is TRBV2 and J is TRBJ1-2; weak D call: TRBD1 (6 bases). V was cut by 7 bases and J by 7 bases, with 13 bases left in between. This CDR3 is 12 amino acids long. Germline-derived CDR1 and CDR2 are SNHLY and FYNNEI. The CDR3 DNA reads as TGTGCCAGCACGGACACAGGGTCTGGCTACACCTTC. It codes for CASTDTGSGYTF. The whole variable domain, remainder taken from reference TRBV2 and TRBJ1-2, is EPEVTQTPSHQVTQMGQEVILRCVPISNHLYFYWYRQILGQKVEFLVSFYNNEISEKSEIFDDQFSVERPDGSNFTLKIRSTKLEDSAMYFCASTDTGSGYTFGSGTRLTVV.

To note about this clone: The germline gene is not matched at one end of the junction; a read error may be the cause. The CDR3 here is CASWTSGSPNPGELFF. As DNA, the CDR3 is TGCGCCAGCTGGACTAGCGGGTCTCCGAACCCCGGGGAGCTGTTTTTT. The V and J genes are TRBV5-1 and TRBJ2-2; TRBD2 matches at 11 bases. This CDR3 comprises 16 residues. The germline V gene encodes CDR1 SGHRS and CDR2 YFSETQ.

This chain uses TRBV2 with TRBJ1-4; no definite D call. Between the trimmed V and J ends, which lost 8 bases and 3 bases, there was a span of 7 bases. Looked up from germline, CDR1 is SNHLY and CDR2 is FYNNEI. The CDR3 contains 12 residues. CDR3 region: CASRRANEKLFF. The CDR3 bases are TGTGCCAGCCGACGGGCTAATGAAAAACTGTTTTTT.

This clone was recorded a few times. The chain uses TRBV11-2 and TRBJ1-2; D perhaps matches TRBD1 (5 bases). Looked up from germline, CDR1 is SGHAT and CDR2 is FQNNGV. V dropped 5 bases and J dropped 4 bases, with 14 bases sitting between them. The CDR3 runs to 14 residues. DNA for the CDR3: TGTGCCAGCAGCGCACCGGGGCGAATCTATGGCTACACCTTC. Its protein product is CASSAPGRIYGYTF.

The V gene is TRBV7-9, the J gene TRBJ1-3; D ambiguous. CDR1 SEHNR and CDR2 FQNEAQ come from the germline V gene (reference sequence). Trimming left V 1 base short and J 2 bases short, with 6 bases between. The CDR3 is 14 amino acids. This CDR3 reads CASSLEGTGNTIYF. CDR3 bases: TGTGCCAGCAGCTTAGAAGGGACTGGAAACACCATATATTTT.

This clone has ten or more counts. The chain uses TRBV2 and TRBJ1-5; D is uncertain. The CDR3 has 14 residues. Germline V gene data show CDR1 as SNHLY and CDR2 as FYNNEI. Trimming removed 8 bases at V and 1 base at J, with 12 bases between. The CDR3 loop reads CASSWAESNQPQHF. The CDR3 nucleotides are TGTGCCAGCTCTTGGGCGGAAAGCAATCAGCCCCAGCATTTT.